This passage covers 3 T cell receptor beta chains from one sample sequenced in a study of early stage breast cancer tumors. Assay: immunoSEQ multiplex PCR; the TCRdb copy retains only in-frame clones and omits some. The sample consists of around 40,000 clones, 74% of them appearing once. Sequencing was performed on blood. The receptor source for this set is a person in their sixties or seventies with breast cancer.

This chain links TRBV27 with TRBJ2-4, with 9 bases aligning to TRBD1. The J segment lost 5 bases and the V segment lost 6 bases, leaving 11 bases of the junction unmatched. The CDR3 is 16 amino acids. Per germline, CDR1 MNHEY and CDR2 SMNVEV (reference sequence). CDR3 in DNA: TGTGCCAGCAGGGTACAGGGGGCGAATTTCCAAAACATTCAGTACTTC. Translating it yields CASRVQGANFQNIQYF.

V usage is TRBV19 and J usage is TRBJ2-2; 8 nucleotides match TRBD2. The V and J ends lost 3 bases and 5 bases, in that order; junction bases with no gene match: 2. The CDR3 spans 14 residues. Germline V gene lookup returns CDR1 LNHDA and CDR2 SQIVND (reference sequence). CDR3 sequence: CASSIGGATGELFF. CDR3 in DNA: TGTGCCAGTAGTATCGGGGGGGCAACCGGGGAGCTGTTTTTT. Drawing the rest from reference TRBV19 and TRBJ2-2, the complete variable domain is DGGITQSPKYLFRKEGQNVTLSCEQNLNHDAMYWYRQDPGQGLRLIYYSQIVNDFQKGDIAEGYSVSREKKESFPLTVTSAQKNPTAFYLCASSIGGATGELFFGEGSRLTVL.

The chain links TRBV2 to TRBJ2-1; the match to TRBD2 covers 10 bases. The germline V gene encodes CDR1 SNHLY and CDR2 FYNNEI. The junction had 12 bases not matched to a gene; V was cut back by 5 bases and J by 8 bases. This CDR3 contains 16 residues. Written as DNA, the CDR3 is TGTGCCAGCAGTCTTCCAGGGCTAGCGGGAGTCGATGAGCAGTTCTTC. Protein product: CASSLPGLAGVDEQFF.